This T cell receptor (beta chain) originates from a study of somatic mutations in cytotoxic T cells in rheumatoid arthritis (TCRdb year 2017). As for the study more broadly: A FACSAria II or Sony SH800 was used to flow-sort some V beta antibody-stained T-cell populations at nearly 100% purity, and TCRB sequencing was also done on sorted V beta1+ cells. To characterize clonality, the study used TCRB deep sequencing while asking whether somatic mutations are carried by expanded CD8+ T-cell clones in newly diagnosed, untreated rheumatoid arthritis. TCRB deep sequencing covered 65 patients with rheumatoid arthritis along with about 20 healthy controls. Patients and controls did not essentially differ in median age, which was nearly identical between the groups.

Genomic DNA underwent TCRB CDR3 sequencing using the immunoSEQ assay. The authors' analysis ran thus. Analyses were restricted to productive TCRB rearrangements. Defining a clone by its unique TCRB CDR3 sequence, the study calculated clonality as a productive clonality index derived from Shannon entropy. The template counts of each clone relative to the total templates per sample were used to calculate repertoire overlap between two samples. Flow cytometry-measured V-gene usage correlated with V-gene usage from TCRB sequencing, with a Spearman r of about 0.56. What TCRdb holds here is the immuneACCESS table cut down to in-frame rearrangements. Part of the clones is not present; checked against another copy, under half of the missing clones reflect an unresolved V gene, and the others are unexplained. That table gives V, J and clone size, and the DNA gave D and trimming. The sample records 15,000 to 20,000 clones, around 79% of which are singletons. The ten largest clones take up less than 25% of the sample.

V is pared back by 4 bases and J by 0 bases, with 9 bases lying between the germline termini. The germline V gene (reference sequence) supplies CDR1 LNHDA and CDR2 SQIVND. The CDR3 covers 14 residues, taking in both the cysteine and the phenylalanine. Of the read, only the CDR3 DNA is kept; its 42 bases are in frame from base 1. This clone was counted only a few times. Its antigen remains unidentified. No much larger clone is present one base from it, and per-base qualities are unavailable. Buffy coats from 20 to 25 blood donors served as healthy controls, a group that was about 60% female with a median age of approximately 50 years (range roughly 21-75). Positive magnetic bead selection on an AutoMACS was used to isolate CD4+ and CD8+ cells, with flow cytometry used to check purity. Isolation of peripheral blood mononuclear cells was done through Ficoll-Paque PLUS density gradient separation. DNA from CD4-enriched, CD8-enriched or PBMC samples was extracted using Nucleospin Tissue or Tissue XS kits and then quantified on a Qubit 2.0 fluorometer.

General findings and caveats noted by the study authors: Viral specificity could not be ruled out by absence from virus-specific databases, and the antigen targets of the expanded CD8+ clones remained unknown. The slight underrepresentation of TRBV07 in patients was not corrected for multiple comparisons. CD8+ T-cell clonality in rheumatoid arthritis patients was not significantly different from that in age-matched healthy controls. Several identical CD8+ TCRB sequences were found in both blood and synovial fluid, and in about an eighth of the roughly 65 patients the largest CD8+ clone exceeded 20% of CD8+ cells. CD8+ clonality increased with age in patients (Spearman r ≈ 0.5) but not in healthy controls.

The sample consisted of CD8+ T cells sorted from blood. The chain links TRBV19 with TRBJ1-1; the D gene is perhaps TRBD1, on 5 matching bases. The sequence came from a woman aged 60-70 years in good health. CDR3 loop: CASSKAGLNTEAFF. The DNA sequence is given as TGTGCCAGTAGTAAGGCAGGGTTGAACACTGAAGCTTTCTTT.